The entry below gives a single TCR beta chain sequence along with its context. These data originate in a study of blood T cell repertoires in COVID-19. For the study at large: Samples came from the United States, Italy and Spain, spanning acute and convalescent COVID-19. T cells, B-cell-depleted T cells, or PBMCs provided the cDNA or gDNA that served as material.

The CDR3 is 14 residues long. The V segment lost 4 bases and the J segment 5 bases; nucleotides outside the gene matches: 6. The V gene's germline CDR1 is SGHTA and CDR2 FQGNSA. Data came from immunoSEQ multiplex PCR; TCRdb stores just in-frame clones and leaves some out. The sample yields about 330,000 clones, around nine tenths seen once. This receptor was taken from a man in his thirties or forties who had recovered from COVID-19. The chain has TRBV7-2 and TRBJ2-5; 8 bases fit TRBD1. The sample taken for sequencing was PBMCs or T cells enriched from blood (not recorded which). The DNA of the CDR3 is TGTGCCAGCAGCTCCCAGGGGGCTCGGGAGACCCAGTACTTC. This sequence encodes CASSSQGARETQYF.